The 26 T cell receptor beta chains in this list originate from one sample, sequenced in a study of blood T cells in healthy people across ages. The authors ran a second PCR of 7 to 11 cycles using a sample-barcoded 5' primer and a J-beta primer mix. TCRdb re-called the 5' RACE reads through MiXCR, storing one row per CDR3 protein. The sample shows 710,000 or so distinct CDR3 sequences, roughly 32% of them seen only once. The sample taken for sequencing was blood. These receptors came from a woman aged 80 or over in good health.

This clonotype has ten or more counts. The rearrangement links TRBV9 to TRBJ1-2; 9 bases fit TRBD1. V shed 2 bases, J shed 8 bases, and the junction held 7 bases outside the gene matches. The CDR3 has 14 residues. Germline assignment: CDR1 SGDLS and CDR2 YYNGEE. The CDR3 reads CASSVTGGAGGYTF. The CDR3 DNA sequence: TGTGCCAGCAGCGTTACAGGGGGCGCGGGGGGCTACACCTTC. The whole variable domain, filled in from reference TRBV9 and TRBJ1-2, reads DSGVTQTPKHLITATGQRVTLRCSPRSGDLSVYWYQQSLDQGLQFLIQYYNGEERAKGNILERFSAQQFPDLHSELNLSSLELGDSALYFCASSVTGGAGGYTFGSGTRLTVV.

This clonotype was recorded many times. The chain recombines TRBV29-1 with TRBJ2-7, with D possibly matching TRBD2 (5 bases). Trimming removed 3 bases at V and 1 base at J, with 7 bases between. The CDR3 contains 12 residues. Germline V CDR1 and CDR2: SQVTM, ANQGSEA. The CDR3 sequence is CSVESGSYEQYF. The DNA of the CDR3 is TGCAGCGTTGAGTCGGGGTCCTACGAGCAGTACTTC.

The J gene is TRBJ2-1, the V gene TRBV7-2; 8 bases align to TRBD1. The V segment lost 5 bases and the J segment 1 base; nucleotides outside the gene matches: 13. The CDR3 is made up of 18 amino acids. The V gene's germline CDR1 is SGHTA and CDR2 FQGNSA. CDR3 bases: TGTGCCAGCAGCACCGTGGGCAGGGGGCCCTATTCCTACAATGAGCAGTTCTTC. Translated, it gives CASSTVGRGPYSYNEQFF.

This clonotype has ten or more counts. V usage is TRBV3-1 and J usage is TRBJ2-6; unclear D gene. CDR1 is LGHDT, CDR2 YNNKEL, per germline (reference sequence). The CDR3 is 16 residues long. V dropped 1 base and J dropped 0 bases, with 7 bases sitting between them. CDR3 in amino acids: CASSQGPVSGANVLTF. CDR3 in DNA: TGTGCCAGCAGCCAAGGACCGGTCTCTGGGGCCAACGTCCTGACTTTC.

This clonotype was recorded many times. The chain carries TRBV29-1 and TRBJ2-4; either TRBD1 or TRBD2 may fit D (5 bases each). Germline V gene sequence: CDR1 SQVTM, CDR2 ANQGSEA. This CDR3 contains 11 residues. Trimming took 2 bases from V and 9 from J, leaving 8 bases between them. CDR3 residues: CSVENGGIQYF. CDR3 coding DNA: TGCAGCGTTGAAAATGGGGGCATTCAGTACTTC.

The genes are TRBV7-6 and TRBJ1-1; D possibly corresponds to TRBD1 (6 bases). Germline assignment: CDR1 SGHVS and CDR2 FNYEAQ. The CDR3 is made up of 15 amino acids. V dropped 4 bases and J dropped 1 base, with 13 bases sitting between them. CDR3 sequence reads: CASSSSQGQNTEAFF. The CDR3 nucleotides are TGTGCCAGCAGCTCCTCACAGGGACAGAACACTGAAGCTTTCTTT.

V and J are TRBV18 and TRBJ1-5; TRBD1 agrees at 9 bases. Germline-derived CDR1 and CDR2 are KGHSH and LQKENI. V was pared by 3 bases and J by 1 base, with 4 bases of the junction left unmatched. The CDR3 contains 16 residues. As DNA, the CDR3 is TGTGCCAGCTCACCGGGACAGGGTATAAGCAATCAGCCCCAGCATTTT. Translating it yields CASSPGQGISNQPQHF.

V and J are TRBV3-1 and TRBJ1-5; possible D gene TRBD1, 6 bases. V lost 2 bases and J 6 bases, leaving 11 bases between the germline ends. This CDR3 is built from 14 residues. Germline CDR1 and CDR2: LGHDT and YNNKEL (reference sequence). CDR3 loop: CASSQTGFVQPQHF. The DNA for the CDR3 is TGTGCCAGCAGCCAAACAGGGTTCGTTCAGCCCCAGCATTTT.

Only a few counts were recorded for this clonotype. The rearrangement joins TRBV27 to TRBJ2-5, with 12 bases fitting TRBD2. Germline trimming cut 4 bases from V and 3 bases from J; bases unmatched to any gene: 6. CDR1 MNHEY and CDR2 SMNVEV come from the germline V gene (reference sequence). The CDR3 contains 16 residues. Here the CDR3 reads CASSSLTSGGEETQYF. The CDR3 nucleotides are TGTGCCAGCAGTTCCCTGACTAGCGGGGGAGAAGAGACCCAGTACTTC.

This clonotype showed up many times. The chain joins TRBV5-1 to TRBJ2-7, with D hard to call. The CDR3 spans 13 residues. V was clipped by 1 base and J by 6 bases, with 11 bases between them. Germline V gene lookup returns CDR1 SGHRS and CDR2 YFSETQ. CDR3 sequence: CASSLKIESEQYF. The CDR3 DNA sequence: TGCGCCAGCAGCTTGAAGATCGAGTCCGAGCAGTACTTC.

J is TRBJ2-7 and V is TRBV20-1; tentative D call: TRBD2 (5 bases). Germline CDR1 DFQATT, CDR2 SNEGSKA (reference sequence). This CDR3 is 14 amino acids long. V lost 6 bases, J lost 4 bases, and 19 bases lay in between. This CDR3 is CSAPPGIAGYEQYF. The CDR3 DNA reads TGCAGTGCCCCCCCCGGGATCGCGGGTTACGAGCAGTACTTC.

This clonotype was counted a few times. V is TRBV3-1 and J is TRBJ2-7, with D maybe TRBD2 (5 bases). Trimming stripped 4 bases from V and 7 bases from J, with 20 bases between. The germline gives CDR1 LGHDT, CDR2 YNNKEL (reference sequence). The CDR3 length is 15 residues. DNA of the CDR3: TGTGCCAGCAGCCTGGGCCTAGCCTTGGGGTGGGAGCAGTACTTC. Protein sequence: CASSLGLALGWEQYF.

This clonotype was recorded at least ten times. The chain uses TRBV7-2 and TRBJ2-7; TRBD2 aligns across 10 bases. Losses at the gene ends were 1 base for V and 5 bases for J; bases not matched to a gene: 5. There are 15 residues in the CDR3. Germline lookup yields CDR1 SGHTA and CDR2 FQGNSA. CDR3 amino acids: CASSLERGGLNEQYF. CDR3 nucleotide sequence: TGTGCCAGCAGCTTAGAGCGGGGGGGCCTTAACGAGCAGTACTTC.

This clonotype was seen ten or more times. The gene calls are TRBV25-1 and TRBJ1-5; the match to TRBD1 covers 11 bases. Losses at the gene ends were 6 bases for V and 7 bases for J; bases not matched to a gene: 5. The CDR3 sequence is 14 residues long. CDR1 is MGHDK and CDR2 is SYGVNS in the germline V gene. The CDR3 loop is CASRGTGGMQPQHF. The CDR3 nucleotides are TGTGCCAGCAGGGGGACAGGGGGAATGCAGCCCCAGCATTTT.

This chain connects TRBV5-6 to TRBJ2-3; D may be TRBD2 (5 bases). Germline V lookup: CDR1 SGHDT, CDR2 YYEEEE. Between the trimmed V and J ends, which lost 0 bases and 5 bases, there was a span of 10 bases. This CDR3 region has 14 residues. In DNA, the CDR3 is TGTGCCAGCAGCTTGGCCCTCGGGGTAGATACGCAGTATTTT. Its protein product is CASSLALGVDTQYF.

This rearrangement joins TRBV5-1 to TRBJ2-5; 8 bases align to TRBD2. The germline gives CDR1 SGHRS, CDR2 YFSETQ. This CDR3 region has 17 residues. The junction had 17 bases not matched to a gene; V was cut back by 3 bases and J by 7 bases. The CDR3 protein is CASSWGTSGGVGGTQYF. Written as DNA, the CDR3 is TGCGCCAGCAGCTGGGGGACGAGCGGGGGAGTCGGAGGGACCCAGTACTTC.

This clonotype was seen ten or more times. The V gene is TRBV28, the J gene TRBJ2-6, with D possibly being TRBD1 (6 bases). The germline V and J ends were trimmed by 6 bases and 0 bases, with 9 bases remaining between them. This CDR3 comprises 15 residues. Per germline, CDR1 MDHEN and CDR2 SYDVKM. This chain's CDR3 is CASREQGSGANVLTF. CDR3 in DNA: TGTGCCAGCAGGGAACAGGGCTCTGGGGCCAACGTCCTGACTTTC. Full variable domain (rest looked up from reference TRBV28 and TRBJ2-6): DVKVTQSSRYLVKRTGEKVFLECVQDMDHENMFWYRQDPGLGLRLIYFSYDVKMKEKGDIPEGYSVSREKKERFSLILESASTNQTSMYLCASREQGSGANVLTFGAGSRLTVL.

This rearrangement joins TRBV6-6 to TRBJ1-2; 7 bases line up with TRBD1. The CDR3 consists of 15 residues. Germline-derived CDR1 and CDR2 are MNHNY and SVGAGI (reference sequence). The V gene end was trimmed by 5 bases and the J gene end by 0 bases; junction bases not matched to a gene: 6. CDR3 in amino acids: CASSALGTANYGYTF. The CDR3 DNA sequence: TGTGCCAGCAGTGCCCTGGGGACAGCTAACTATGGCTACACCTTC.

This clonotype was recorded at least ten times. This chain uses TRBV7-8 with TRBJ1-2; no clear D gene. The CDR3 length is 17 residues. The V end lost 2 bases, the J end lost 0 bases, and 16 bases lay between the germline ends. Per the germline V gene, CDR1 is SGHVS and CDR2 is FQNEAQ. CDR3 protein: CASSLYGSRTTNYGYTF. In nucleotides, the CDR3 is TGTGCCAGCAGCTTATACGGTTCCAGAACGACTAACTATGGCTACACCTTC.

The chain combines TRBV7-9 with TRBJ2-5; D is undetermined. Trimming pared 4 bases from V and 5 bases from J, leaving 11 bases between. CDR3 length: 13 residues. Germline CDR1 reads SEHNR; CDR2 reads FQNEAQ (reference sequence). CDR3 sequence: CASSSPRAETQYF. The CDR3 DNA is TGTGCCAGCAGCTCACCCCGCGCGGAGACCCAGTACTTC.

This clonotype was seen repeatedly, ten times or more. The rearrangement uses TRBV7-2 and TRBJ2-1; 8 nucleotides line up with TRBD2. The CDR3 is made up of 16 amino acids. The germline CDR1 and CDR2 sequences are SGHTA and FQGNSA. V shed 0 bases and J 9 bases; nucleotides not matched to a gene: 10. The CDR3 DNA reads TGTGCCAGCAGCTTAGCGTGGACGGGGGGGGGCGGTGAGCAGTTCTTC. It translates to CASSLAWTGGGGEQFF.

This clonotype was detected only a few times. The CDR3 nucleotides are TGTGCCAGCAGCTTAGTTCCGGCTAGCGGAGACCAAGAGACCCAGTACTTC. This encodes CASSLVPASGDQETQYF. The chain carries TRBV11-2 and TRBJ2-5, with 7 bases aligning to TRBD2. V was pared by 1 base and J by 0 bases, with 8 bases of the junction left unmatched. The CDR3 covers 17 residues. Germline CDR1 reads SGHAT; CDR2 reads FQNNGV.

On this clonotype itself: Since a much larger clone is just one base distant, this may be a read error. The gene calls are TRBV29-1 and TRBJ2-7, with TRBD1 matching over 8 bases. CDR3 length equals 15 residues. The V segment lost 2 bases and the J segment 7 bases; nucleotides outside the gene matches: 13. In germline, CDR1 is SQVTM, CDR2 ANQGSEA. The CDR3 loop reads CSVERGQGIGDEQYF. CDR3 sequence (DNA): TGCAGCGTTGAACGAGGACAGGGTATTGGAGATGAGCAGTACTTC.

This clonotype was detected a few times. This chain joins TRBV10-2 and TRBJ2-2; tentative D call: TRBD2 (6 bases). CDR1 and CDR2 (germline): WSHSY, SAAADI. Trimming left V 7 bases short and J 4 bases short, with 16 bases between. This CDR3 is 15 amino acids long. The CDR3 DNA is TGCGCCAGCAATAAAGGCGGGGCGGGCACCGGGGAGCTGTTTTTT. Translating gives CASNKGGAGTGELFF.

As concerns this clonotype: A much larger clone sits a single nucleotide away, making a read error possible. CDR3 sequence reads: CASSANAGPQGTQYF. In nucleotides, the CDR3 is TGTGCCAGCAGCGCTAACGCGGGGCCCCAAGGGACCCAGTACTTC. The rearrangement uses TRBV9 and TRBJ2-4; possible D gene TRBD2, 6 bases. The tail of the sequence fits TRBJ2-5 better, so the J call may be wrong. The CDR3 spans 15 residues. Germline CDR1 SGDLS, CDR2 YYNGEE.

Many counts were recorded for this clonotype. This chain connects TRBV9 to TRBJ2-7, with D possibly matching TRBD2 (6 bases). The germline CDR1 and CDR2 sequences are SGDLS and YYNGEE. Trimming took off 2 bases at V and 0 bases at J, with 12 bases between the two ends. This CDR3 spans 15 amino acids. CDR3 nucleotide sequence: TGTGCCAGCAGCGTTGGAGCGGGTAGCTCCTACGAGCAGTACTTC. As protein: CASSVGAGSSYEQYF.